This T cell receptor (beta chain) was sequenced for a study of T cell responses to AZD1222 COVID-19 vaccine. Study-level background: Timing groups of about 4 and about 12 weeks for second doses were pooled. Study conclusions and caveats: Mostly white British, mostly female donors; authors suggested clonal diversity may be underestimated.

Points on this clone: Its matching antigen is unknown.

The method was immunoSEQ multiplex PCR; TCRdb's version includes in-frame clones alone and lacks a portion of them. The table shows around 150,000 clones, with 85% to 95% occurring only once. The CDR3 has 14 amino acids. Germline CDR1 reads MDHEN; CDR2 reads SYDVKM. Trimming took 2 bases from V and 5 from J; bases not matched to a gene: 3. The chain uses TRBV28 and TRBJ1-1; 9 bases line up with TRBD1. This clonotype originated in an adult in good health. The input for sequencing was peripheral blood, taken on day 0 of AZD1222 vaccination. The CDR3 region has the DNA TGTGCCAGCAGTTTAGGACAGGGGAGGACTGAAGCTTTCTTT. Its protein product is CASSLGQGRTEAFF.